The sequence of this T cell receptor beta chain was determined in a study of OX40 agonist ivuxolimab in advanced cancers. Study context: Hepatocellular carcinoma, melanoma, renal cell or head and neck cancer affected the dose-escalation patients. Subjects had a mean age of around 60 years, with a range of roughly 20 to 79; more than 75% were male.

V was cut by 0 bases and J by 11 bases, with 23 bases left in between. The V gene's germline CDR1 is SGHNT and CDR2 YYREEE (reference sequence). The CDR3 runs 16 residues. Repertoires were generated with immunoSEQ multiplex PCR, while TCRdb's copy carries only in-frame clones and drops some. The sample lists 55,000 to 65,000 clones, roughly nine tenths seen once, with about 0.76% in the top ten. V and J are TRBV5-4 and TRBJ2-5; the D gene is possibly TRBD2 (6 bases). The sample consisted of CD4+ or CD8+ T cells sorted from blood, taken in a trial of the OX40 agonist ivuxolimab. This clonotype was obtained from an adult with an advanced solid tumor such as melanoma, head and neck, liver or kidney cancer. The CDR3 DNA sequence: TGTGCCAGCAGCTTGGCCATCCTAGCGTCGCCGGAGGGGCAGTACTTC. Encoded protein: CASSLAILASPEGQYF.